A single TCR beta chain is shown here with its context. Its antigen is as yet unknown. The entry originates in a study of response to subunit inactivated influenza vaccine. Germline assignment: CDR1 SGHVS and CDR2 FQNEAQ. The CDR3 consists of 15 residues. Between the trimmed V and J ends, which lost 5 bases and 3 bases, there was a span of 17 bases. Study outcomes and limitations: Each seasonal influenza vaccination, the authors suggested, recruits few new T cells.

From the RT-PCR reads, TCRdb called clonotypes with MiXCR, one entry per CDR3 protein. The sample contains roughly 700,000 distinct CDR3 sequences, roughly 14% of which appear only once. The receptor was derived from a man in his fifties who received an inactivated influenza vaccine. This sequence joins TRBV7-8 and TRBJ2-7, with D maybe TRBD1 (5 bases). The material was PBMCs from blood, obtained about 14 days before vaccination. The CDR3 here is CASSPRGGPIYEQYF. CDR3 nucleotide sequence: TGTGCCAGCAGCCCTAGGGGTGGGCCGATCTACGAGCAGTACTTC.